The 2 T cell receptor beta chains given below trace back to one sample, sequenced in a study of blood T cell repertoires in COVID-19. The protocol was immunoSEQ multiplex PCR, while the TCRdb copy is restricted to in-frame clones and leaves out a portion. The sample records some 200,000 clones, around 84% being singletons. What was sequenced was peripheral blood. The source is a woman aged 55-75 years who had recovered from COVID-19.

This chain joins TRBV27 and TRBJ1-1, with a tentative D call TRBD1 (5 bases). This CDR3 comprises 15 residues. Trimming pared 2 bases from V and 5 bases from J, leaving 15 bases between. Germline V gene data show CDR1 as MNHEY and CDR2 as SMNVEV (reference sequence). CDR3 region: CASSLGEGRRTEAFF. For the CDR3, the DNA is TGTGCCAGCAGTTTAGGGGAGGGGAGGCGGACTGAAGCTTTCTTT.

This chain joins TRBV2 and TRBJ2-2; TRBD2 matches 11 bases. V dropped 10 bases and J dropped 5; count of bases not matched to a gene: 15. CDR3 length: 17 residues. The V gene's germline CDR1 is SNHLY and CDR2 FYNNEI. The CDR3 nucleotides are TGTGCCACAACGAGAATAGCGGGGGGGCCGGGAACCGGGGAGCTGTTTTTT. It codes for CATTRIAGGPGTGELFF.